A selection of T cell receptor beta chains follows, all from one sample in a study of regulatory T cells in long-lasting Graves disease. In TCRdb, the multiplex PCR reads were re-called with MiXCR into one record per CDR3 protein. The data show 200,000 to 250,000 distinct CDR3 sequences, with just over 20% seen just once and roughly 14% held by the top ten. The input for sequencing was peripheral blood mononuclear cells (PBMCs), taken at new diagnosis, from a patient treated with antithyroid drugs. The receptors derive from a female donor with Graves disease. Both conserved end residues are part of each CDR3. Each record gives: V gene, J gene, CDR3 protein.

TRBV6-1	TRBJ2-5	CASSVGGGGETQYF
TRBV4-1	TRBJ2-5	CASSARLAGETQYF
TRBV18	TRBJ2-1	CASSPRPLGEQFF
TRBV5-1	TRBJ2-2	CASSSDRGSNTGELFF
TRBV19	TRBJ2-1	CASSPRGLETQQFF
TRBV11-2	TRBJ2-7	CASSFGESSDYEQYF
TRBV28	TRBJ2-7	CASSPPLLYEQYF
TRBV13	TRBJ2-7	CASRWGQASYEQYF
TRBV28	TRBJ1-5	CASRSMTGGKSNQPQHF
TRBV15	TRBJ1-1	CATSRGPSFGNTEAFF
TRBV12-5	TRBJ2-5	CASGIPRDTETQYF
TRBV4-3	TRBJ2-2	CASSQVRPSGAGELFF
TRBV7-9	TRBJ1-5	CASSLLQGTNQPQHF
TRBV27	TRBJ1-1	CATPDSLNTEAFF
TRBV24-1	TRBJ2-7	CATSEGDRGPEQYF
TRBV18	TRBJ2-3	CASSPNRVSTDTQYF
TRBV7-9	TRBJ1-4	CASSQGRGGEKLFF
TRBV3-1	TRBJ2-2	CASSQKGQRDTGELFF
TRBV6-1	TRBJ1-2	CASSKRDSGYTF
TRBV11-1	TRBJ2-7	CPSSLGGSSSYEQYF
TRBV28	TRBJ2-5	CASSSLTGGEETQYF
TRBV20-1	TRBJ2-5	CSASQGFETQYF
TRBV6-2/TRBV6-3	TRBJ1-6	CASRTGGAYNSPLHF
TRBV12-3/TRBV12-4	TRBJ2-4	CASSLDRGAKNIQYF
TRBV7-2	TRBJ1-5	CASQIDSNQPQHF
TRBV5-5	TRBJ1-4	CASSLVGGVGEKLFF
TRBV10-2	TRBJ2-1	CASSEGAEDNEQFF
TRBV7-9	TRBJ1-2	CASRGARVSWGYTF
TRBV5-1	TRBJ2-3	CASAPTSGRISTDTQYF
TRBV27	TRBJ2-1	CASSFDRGRNEQFF
TRBV7-9	TRBJ1-1	CASSLAPNTEAFF
TRBV12-3/TRBV12-4	TRBJ2-5	CASTAGTGGKETQYF
TRBV6-4	TRBJ1-2	CASSYTGEGGYTF